Below, one T cell receptor (beta chain) is given with its context. The data were taken from a study of blood T cell repertoires in COVID-19. The assay was immunoSEQ multiplex PCR, and TCRdb's table has in-frame clones only and misses some. The sample shows under 250,000 clones, approximately 80% of them seen only once. Germline loops: CDR1 MDHEN, CDR2 SYDVKM. The CDR3 contains 14 residues. V lost 9 bases and J 4 bases, leaving 15 bases between the germline ends. The material sequenced was peripheral blood. The chain links TRBV28 to TRBJ1-4, with unresolved D. This receptor was obtained from a woman aged 55 to 70 with active or convalescent COVID-19. For the CDR3, the DNA is TGTGCCAGTTCCGATACCTCCGGTAATGAAAAACTGTTTTTT. This codes for CASSDTSGNEKLFF.